A single sample gave rise to the 3 T cell receptor beta chains below, sequenced in a study of human T cells and chemical hapten exposure. Stated time point: patch test 2, 6 weeks after DPC sensitization. Treatment: therapeutic diphenylcyclopropenone sensitization with weekly scalp DPC. TCRdb re-called the RACE reads through MiXCR, storing one row per CDR3 protein. The sample has approximately 69,000 distinct CDR3 sequences, around 10% seen once. This material consisted of whole blood, taken in connection with sensitization to the hapten diphenylcyclopropenone (DPC). These receptor sequences come from a woman aged 45 to 65 with alopecia areata. Some clones in this sample may be carry-over from other donors' samples.

Ten or more counts support this clonotype. The chain couples TRBV18 to TRBJ1-2, with TRBD1 matching over 8 bases. The germline V gene has CDR1 KGHSH and CDR2 LQKENI. V lost 3 bases, J lost 4 bases, and 7 bases stayed unmatched. The CDR3 is 15 residues long. The CDR3 nucleotides are TGTGCCAGCTCACCTCAGTCAGGGGGCGGCTATGGCTACACCTTC. Its translation: CASSPQSGGGYGYTF.

In its sample, this clonotype was seen many times. CDR3 bases: TGTGCCACCAGCAGAGATAGCAACCGGGCCAACAATGAGCAGTTCTTC. This encodes CATSRDSNRANNEQFF. The chain recombines TRBV15 with TRBJ2-1; D gene unclear. Germline V gene lookup returns CDR1 LNHNV and CDR2 YYDKDF (reference sequence). This CDR3 is 16 amino acids long. With 0 bases removed from V and 5 bases from J, the gap between germline ends came to 14 bases.

The chain has TRBV3-1 and TRBJ1-1, with D hard to call. V was shortened by 3 bases and J by 1 base, with 9 bases between the two germline ends. CDR1 and CDR2 (germline): LGHDT, YNNKEL (reference sequence). CDR3 length equals 14 residues. CDR3 sequence (DNA): TGTGCCAGCAGCCATCTGGACCGGAACACTGAAGCTTTCTTT. Its translation is CASSHLDRNTEAFF.